This record looks at one TCR beta chain sequence and its context. As yet, its antigen is unknown. The sample is drawn from a study of cytomegalovirus exposure and HLA in healthy donors. The length of the CDR3 is 15 residues. Germline V lookup: CDR1 SGHAT, CDR2 FQNNGV. V trimming: 1 base; J trimming: 5 bases; junction bases outside the gene matches: 7. General observations from the study: Other equally common chains were less clonally expanded than HLA-associated TCR beta chains, a later analysis showed. V- and J-gene trimming of TCR beta was linked (in a later analysis) to a missense DCLRE1C variant. Earlier analysis yielded a pattern in which most TCR beta V segments were productive about 90% or about 30% of the time. It was reported that the classifier diagnosed cytomegalovirus status with high specificity and sensitivity in both the original and validation cohorts.

60 Vbeta and 13 Jbeta primers were used in PCR. The repertoire was sequenced with immunoSEQ multiplex PCR; TCRdb's copy has only in-frame clones and lacks some. This sample yields roughly 130,000 clones, of which approximately 88% are seen a single time; around 0.54% belongs to the top ten. The chain employs TRBV11-2 and TRBJ1-1, with 7 nucleotides matching TRBD1. The source is a woman in her thirties or forties in good health and CMV-seronegative. The sample consisted of PBMCs. CDR3 loop: CASSLVRGRGTEAFF. For the CDR3, the DNA is TGTGCCAGCAGCTTAGTTAGGGGCAGGGGGACTGAAGCTTTCTTT. The entire variable domain, with the rest obtained from reference TRBV11-2 and TRBJ1-1, is as follows: EAGVAQSPRYKIIEKRQSVAFWCNPISGHATLYWYQQILGQGPKLLIQFQNNGVVDDSQLPKDRFSAERLKGVDSTLKIQPAKLEDSAVYLCASSLVRGRGTEAFFGQGTRLTVV.